This TCR beta chain appears in the sequencing data of a study of cytomegalovirus exposure and HLA in healthy donors. V was clipped by 2 bases and J by 6 bases; unmatched bases: 6. Per germline, CDR1 SGHVS and CDR2 FNYEAQ. The CDR3 has 15 amino acids. 13 Jbeta primers and 60 Vbeta primers were used for the PCR. The data were produced by immunoSEQ multiplex PCR, yet TCRdb's version contains in-frame clones alone and is incomplete. The table shows roughly 140,000 clones, with roughly four fifths occurring only once. To note about this clone: The antigen is undetermined.

Broader study findings: Serostatus for CMV was the only available immune exposure information.

The chain recombines TRBV7-6 with TRBJ2-3, with 9 bases matching TRBD2. Sequenced input: PBMCs. The clonotype was recovered from a middle-aged man in good health and CMV-seropositive. The CDR3 DNA reads as TGTGCCAGCAGCTTAATGGGACTAGCAGGGGATACGCAGTATTTT. Amino acid sequence: CASSLMGLAGDTQYF.